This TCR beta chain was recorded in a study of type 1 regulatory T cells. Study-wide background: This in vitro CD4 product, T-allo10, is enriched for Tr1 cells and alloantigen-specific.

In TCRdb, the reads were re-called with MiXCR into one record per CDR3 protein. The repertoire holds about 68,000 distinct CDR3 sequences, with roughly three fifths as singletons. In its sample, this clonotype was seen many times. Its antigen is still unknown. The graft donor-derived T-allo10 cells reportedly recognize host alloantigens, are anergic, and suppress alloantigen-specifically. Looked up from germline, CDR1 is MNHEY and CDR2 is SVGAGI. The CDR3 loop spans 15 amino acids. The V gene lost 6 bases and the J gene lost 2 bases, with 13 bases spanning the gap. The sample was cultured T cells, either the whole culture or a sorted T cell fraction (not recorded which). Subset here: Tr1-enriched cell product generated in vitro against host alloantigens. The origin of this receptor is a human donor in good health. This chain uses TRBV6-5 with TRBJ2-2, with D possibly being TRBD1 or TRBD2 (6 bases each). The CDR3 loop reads CASRGGSGNTGELFF. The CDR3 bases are TGTGCCAGCAGAGGGGGGAGCGGAAACACCGGGGAGCTGTTTTTT.